Listed here are 32 T cell receptor beta chains from one sample, sequenced in a study of T cells after yellow fever vaccination. TCRdb reprocessed the 5' RACE reads with MiXCR, giving one entry per CDR3 protein. The sample lists 60,000 to 85,000 distinct CDR3 sequences; approximately 6.5% were seen once. Specimen: CD8+ T cells sorted from PBMCs, collected 4 to 5 days after the first yellow fever vaccination. The source of these receptors is a man aged 18 to 29 who received the YFV17D yellow fever vaccine.

A few counts support this clonotype. The chain employs TRBV2 and TRBJ2-7; D possibly corresponds to TRBD2 (5 bases). This CDR3 contains 11 residues. V shed 6 bases and J shed 7 bases, with 10 bases lying between them. The germline V gene encodes CDR1 SNHLY and CDR2 FYNNEI. CDR3 DNA sequence: TGTGCCAGCAGAGGGTCGGGGGAGCAGTACTTC. Protein sequence: CASRGSGEQYF.

The table lists this clonotype with many counts. The chain uses TRBV7-9 and TRBJ1-1, with D hard to call. The CDR3 extends over 14 amino acids. CDR1 is SEHNR and CDR2 is FQNEAQ in the germline V gene (reference sequence). V was clipped by 8 bases and J by 1 base, with 14 bases between them. For the CDR3, the DNA is TGTGCCAGCTCTCCACCGTCAAAGAACACTGAAGCTTTCTTT. It is translated as CASSPPSKNTEAFF. Full variable domain (rest looked up from reference TRBV7-9 and TRBJ1-1): DTGVSQNPRHKITKRGQNVTFRCDPISEHNRLYWYRQTLGQGPEFLTYFQNEAQLEKSRLLSDRFSAERPKGSFSTLEIQRTEQGDSAMYLCASSPPSKNTEAFFGQGTRLTVV.

The sample holds many counts of this clonotype. The genes are TRBV29-1 and TRBJ2-3, with TRBD1 as a possible D gene (5 bases). Germline V gene lookup returns CDR1 SQVTM and CDR2 ANQGSEA. CDR3 length: 11 residues. V lost 3 bases, J lost 10 bases, and 11 bases lay in between. This chain's CDR3 is CSVDKQGPQYF. CDR3 nucleotides: TGCAGCGTTGACAAGCAGGGTCCGCAGTATTTT.

This clonotype was observed a handful of times. The chain links TRBV24-1 to TRBJ2-2; D may be TRBD2 (6 bases). Trimming cost V 4 bases and J 6 bases, with 23 bases left between them. Per the germline V gene, CDR1 is KGHDR and CDR2 is SFDVKD. The CDR3 is 18 amino acids. CDR3 nucleotides: TGTGCCACCAGTGACATAGGACACATATTGGGAGGACCCGGGGAGCTGTTTTTT. Encoded protein: CATSDIGHILGGPGELFF.

This clonotype was counted ten times or more. The genes are TRBV6-2 or TRBV6-3 and TRBJ2-1, with a tentative D call TRBD1 (6 bases). This CDR3 comprises 15 residues. Germline V gene data show CDR1 as MNHEY and CDR2 as SVGEGT. Trimming stripped 0 bases from V and 9 bases from J, with 15 bases between. The CDR3 reads CASSYSRRGLGEQFF. In DNA form, the CDR3 reads TGTGCCAGCAGTTACTCTCGCAGGGGCTTGGGTGAGCAGTTCTTC.

This clonotype was detected many times. This chain connects TRBV10-3 to TRBJ2-5, with D maybe TRBD1 (5 bases). Germline V gene lookup returns CDR1 ENHRY and CDR2 SYGVKD. Trimming removed 3 bases from V and 5 bases from J, with 19 bases in between. This CDR3 spans 16 amino acids. This CDR3 reads CAISDPDSRYRETQYF. CDR3 nucleotide sequence: TGTGCCATCAGTGACCCCGATAGCCGTTACAGGGAGACCCAGTACTTC.

This clonotype was detected ten times or more. The chain employs TRBV6-4 and TRBJ2-3, with 9 positions matching TRBD1. This CDR3 is built from 17 residues. V dropped 5 bases and J dropped 0; count of bases not matched to a gene: 9. Germline CDR1 is MRHNA and CDR2 is SNTAGT. The CDR3 reads CASSLTGTGSSTDTQYF. The DNA of the CDR3 is TGTGCCAGCAGTCTCACCGGGACAGGGTCTAGCACAGATACGCAGTATTTT.

The chain recombines TRBV7-2 with TRBJ1-1; a possible D gene is TRBD1 (5 bases). V lost 2 bases and J 1 base, leaving 14 bases between the germline ends. The CDR3 is made up of 16 amino acids. CDR1 SGHTA and CDR2 FQGNSA come from the germline V gene. CDR3 amino acids: CASSLPEDNSNTEAFF. The CDR3 DNA reads as TGTGCCAGCAGCTTACCTGAGGACAACTCGAACACTGAAGCTTTCTTT.

This clonotype turned up a few times. The genes are TRBV7-8 and TRBJ2-1; either TRBD1 or TRBD2 may supply D (5 bases each). V was pared by 8 bases and J by 5 bases, with 22 bases between. The germline CDR1 and CDR2 sequences are SGHVS and FQNEAQ. The CDR3 length is 16 residues. The CDR3 nucleotides are TGTGCCAGCGGACATTTAAAGGCGGGTTATCACAATGAGCAGTTCTTC. Its translation: CASGHLKAGYHNEQFF.

The rearrangement joins TRBV15 to TRBJ1-6, with TRBD1 identical over 7 bases. The trim removed 4 bases at V and 11 bases at J, leaving 11 bases unmatched. The CDR3 is 15 amino acids. Germline V gene data show CDR1 as LNHNV and CDR2 as YYDKDF (reference sequence). CDR3 bases: TGTGCCACCAGCAAATCCCGGACAGGAAGAACACCCCTCCACTTT. Protein: CATSKSRTGRTPLHF.

In this sample, this clonotype turned up a few times. This sequence joins TRBV20-1 and TRBJ1-5; D ambiguous. CDR1 is DFQATT and CDR2 is SNEGSKA in the germline V gene (reference sequence). The CDR3 extends over 15 amino acids. The V end lost 3 bases, the J end lost 3 bases, and 15 bases lay between the germline ends. In DNA, the CDR3 is TGCAGTGCTAGCTTCCTGACTGACCCCAATCAGCCCCAGCATTTT. This gives the protein CSASFLTDPNQPQHF.

To note about this clonotype: The junction differs from germline at one of its ends, possibly a read error. The chain is built from TRBV9 and TRBJ2-3; possibly TRBD1 or TRBD2 for D (5 bases each). There are 15 residues in the CDR3. Germline-derived CDR1 and CDR2 are SGDLS and YYNGEE. DNA for the CDR3: TGTGCCAGCAACCTCGGGGCGGCCCGCACAGATCCGCAGTATTTT. It codes for CASNLGAARTDPQYF.

In this sample, this clonotype is medium-sized. The rearrangement uses TRBV12-3 or TRBV12-4 and TRBJ2-7, with D perhaps matching TRBD1 (5 bases). V lost 7 bases to trimming and J lost 2 bases, with 15 bases between them. This CDR3 spans 14 amino acids. CDR3 loop: CASTGRRGAYEQYF. CDR3 DNA sequence: TGTGCCAGCACAGGCAGAAGGGGCGCCTACGAGCAGTACTTC.

This clonotype was seen ten or more times. V and J are TRBV7-9 and TRBJ2-3, with a tentative D call TRBD1 (7 bases). From germline, CDR1 is SEHNR and CDR2 FQNEAQ (reference sequence). V shed 4 bases and J shed 2 bases, with 13 bases lying between them. The CDR3 spans 15 residues. CDR3 amino acids: CASSSSGGHTDTQYF. In DNA, the CDR3 is TGTGCCAGCAGCTCGTCAGGGGGGCACACAGATACGCAGTATTTT.

This clonotype was seen at least ten times. The V gene is TRBV6-5, the J gene TRBJ1-1; 7 nucleotides match TRBD1. The CDR3 sequence is 18 residues long. In germline, CDR1 is MNHEY, CDR2 SVGAGI. Losses at the gene ends were 0 bases for V and 0 bases for J; bases not matched to a gene: 10. CDR3 nucleotide sequence: TGTGCCAGCAGTTACTCGAAGTGGACAGGCGGAATGAACACTGAAGCTTTCTTT. It yields the protein CASSYSKWTGGMNTEAFF.

There are many counts of this clonotype. The chain joins TRBV6-1 to TRBJ1-6, with D tentatively TRBD1 (6 bases). There are 13 residues in the CDR3. Germline loops: CDR1 MNHNS, CDR2 SASEGT. Deletions cut 3 bases from V and 8 bases from J, with 8 bases between. The CDR3 here is CASSDRGYSPLHF. The CDR3 DNA is TGTGCCAGCAGTGACAGGGGCTATTCACCCCTCCACTTT.

The rearrangement joins TRBV4-1 to TRBJ2-3, with TRBD2 matching over 9 bases. This CDR3 comprises 15 residues. Trimming at V came to 1 base and at J to 5 bases, leaving 4 bases not matched to a gene. Germline V gives CDR1 MGHRA, CDR2 YSYEKL. The CDR3 coding sequence is TGCGCCAGCAGCCAAGGCGGGGGGGTTGAAGATACGCAGTATTTT. This sequence encodes CASSQGGGVEDTQYF.

This clonotype was found a few times. The CDR3 loop is CASVLPAEGLSYEQYV. CDR3 DNA sequence: TGTGCCAGCGTCCTCCCAGCCGAAGGGCTTTCCTACGAGCAGTACGTC. The V call is TRBV7-2, the J call TRBJ2-7; D is unclear. The CDR3 loop spans 16 amino acids. Germline CDR1 is SGHTA and CDR2 is FQGNSA. Trimming took 8 bases from V and 1 from J, leaving 21 bases between them.

This chain links TRBV12-3 or TRBV12-4 with TRBJ1-1; TRBD1 might be the D (5 bases). The CDR3 extends over 12 amino acids. V lost 6 bases to trimming and J lost 8 bases, with 13 bases between them. Here the CDR3 DNA reads TGTGCCAGCAGCTGGGACCCACGGGAAGCTTTCTTT. The encoded protein is CASSWDPREAFF.

This clonotype came up a few times. This sequence joins TRBV4-1 and TRBJ2-1, with D perhaps being TRBD1 or TRBD2 (5 bases each). Germline CDR1 and CDR2: MGHRA and YSYEKL. The germline V and J ends were trimmed by 4 bases and 4 bases, with 11 bases remaining between them. The CDR3 runs to 14 residues. CDR3 DNA sequence: TGCGCCAGCAGCCTGCCGGGGCCTTACAATGAGCAGTTCTTC. This translates into CASSLPGPYNEQFF.

The sample holds many counts of this clonotype. The rearrangement joins TRBV29-1 to TRBJ2-1; D uncertain. Germline V gene data show CDR1 as SQVTM and CDR2 as ANQGSEA. V was shortened by 6 bases and J by 0 bases, with 15 bases between the two germline ends. This CDR3 comprises 15 residues. The CDR3 bases are TGCAGCGTCGTATACTCCCGGAGCTCCTACAATGAGCAGTTCTTC. Amino acids: CSVVYSRSSYNEQFF.

The V call is TRBV12-3 or TRBV12-4, the J call TRBJ1-1, with TRBD1 matching 7 bases. J lost 9 bases, V lost 6 bases, and 19 bases had no gene match. CDR3 length: 16 residues. CDR3 DNA: TGTGCCAGCAGCCACAAAACGAGAGACAGGGCAAGTCAAGCTTTCTTT. Encoded protein: CASSHKTRDRASQAFF.

This chain joins TRBV11-2 and TRBJ2-7; 8 nucleotides match TRBD1. V was pared by 1 base and J by 7 bases, with 6 bases of the junction left unmatched. The CDR3 length is 14 residues. The germline V gene encodes CDR1 SGHAT and CDR2 FQNNGV. CDR3 residues: CASSLATGVREQYF. The CDR3 nucleotides read TGTGCCAGCAGCTTAGCGACAGGGGTAAGGGAGCAGTACTTC.

This clonotype has at least ten counts. The chain employs TRBV5-1 and TRBJ2-1; 7 bases line up with TRBD2. This CDR3 spans 16 amino acids. Germline loops: CDR1 SGHRS, CDR2 YFSETQ. V gave up 3 bases and J gave up 5 bases; unmatched junction bases: 11. The CDR3: CASSSYPSGVNNEQFF. The CDR3 region has the DNA TGCGCCAGCAGCTCATATCCTAGCGGAGTCAACAATGAGCAGTTCTTC.

This clonotype was seen repeatedly, ten times or more. The V gene is TRBV7-9, the J gene TRBJ2-7; D perhaps matches TRBD2 (5 bases). This CDR3 region has 16 residues. Trimming left V 0 bases short and J 4 bases short, with 16 bases between. The germline V gene encodes CDR1 SEHNR and CDR2 FQNEAQ (reference sequence). CDR3: CASSLAGLGRGYEQYV. DNA of the CDR3: TGTGCCAGCAGCTTAGCCGGCCTTGGCCGAGGGTACGAGCAGTACGTC.

This rearrangement joins TRBV27 to TRBJ1-2; TRBD1 aligns across 10 bases. Germline-derived CDR1 and CDR2 are MNHEY and SMNVEV (reference sequence). Germline trimming cut 3 bases from V and 8 bases from J; bases unmatched to any gene: 6. CDR3 length: 14 residues. This chain's CDR3 is CASSFSDRGRGYTF. CDR3 nucleotides: TGTGCCAGCAGTTTCTCCGACAGGGGGCGAGGCTACACCTTC.

This clonotype was picked up many times. The rearrangement joins TRBV6-2 or TRBV6-3 to TRBJ2-7; perhaps TRBD1 as D (5 bases). CDR3 length equals 13 residues. With 11 bases removed from V and 1 base from J, the gap between germline ends came to 15 bases. Germline CDR1 and CDR2: MNHEY and SVGEGT. The CDR3 DNA is TGTGCCGTAGGGGCTTCTCCATCCTACGAGCAGTACTTC. Translation: CAVGASPSYEQYF.

V and J are TRBV4-1 and TRBJ1-6, with TRBD1 matching 9 bases. Germline V lookup: CDR1 MGHRA, CDR2 YSYEKL. Trimming at V came to 2 bases and at J to 4 bases, leaving 3 bases not matched to a gene. The CDR3 covers 16 residues. CDR3: CASSQPGQGYNSPLHF. In DNA form, the CDR3 reads TGCGCCAGCAGCCAACCGGGACAGGGTTATAATTCACCCCTCCACTTT.

This clonotype was counted a few times. This chain joins TRBV11-2 and TRBJ2-3; D is possibly TRBD1 or TRBD2 (5 bases each). Germline assignment: CDR1 SGHAT and CDR2 FQNNGV. The CDR3 has 16 amino acids. Deletions cut 7 bases from V and 0 bases from J, with 17 bases between. The CDR3 loop is CASKPRRKGSTDTQYF. As DNA, the CDR3 is TGTGCCAGCAAGCCGAGGAGGAAGGGGAGCACAGATACGCAGTATTTT.

This clonotype has at least ten counts. The rearrangement joins TRBV9 to TRBJ2-1; 7 bases map to TRBD1. Germline lookup yields CDR1 SGDLS and CDR2 YYNGEE. The CDR3 has 11 residues. V lost 10 bases and J lost 6; bases outside the gene matches: 4. CDR3 protein: CAVQGTNEQFF. As DNA, the CDR3 is TGTGCCGTACAGGGGACCAATGAGCAGTTCTTC.

The chain is built from TRBV7-8 and TRBJ2-1; possible D gene TRBD2, 5 bases. The CDR3 has 17 amino acids. CDR1 is SGHVS and CDR2 is FQNEAQ in the germline V gene. V lost 5 bases, J lost 0 bases, and 17 bases lay in between. The chain's CDR3 is CASSLLPGGPSYNEQFF. CDR3 nucleotides: TGTGCCAGCAGCCTCCTCCCGGGCGGGCCCTCCTACAATGAGCAGTTCTTC.

This clonotype was detected only a few times. This chain connects TRBV6-2 or TRBV6-3 to TRBJ1-2; no reliable D call. The V gene's germline CDR1 is MNHEY and CDR2 SVGEGT. This CDR3 is 13 amino acids long. Trimming removed 4 bases at V and 5 bases at J, with 11 bases between. The CDR3 region is CASSFWQFYGYTF. In DNA, the CDR3 is TGTGCCAGCAGTTTCTGGCAGTTTTATGGCTACACCTTC.